These 7 T cell receptor beta chains share one sample of origin, sequenced in a study of blood T cell repertoires in COVID-19. Using immunoSEQ multiplex PCR, the repertoire was profiled, and TCRdb retains in-frame clones only, with some absent. The table has some 93,000 clones, approximately 86% seen once. Source material: peripheral blood. The receptors were gathered from a man aged 55-75 years with acute or convalescent COVID-19.

The chain links TRBV19 to TRBJ1-6, with 7 bases lining up with TRBD1. CDR1 and CDR2 (germline): LNHDA, SQIVND (reference sequence). J was trimmed by 7 bases and V by 5 bases; bases with no gene match: 2. The CDR3 runs to 13 residues. The CDR3, as DNA: TGTGCCAGTAGTCAGGGGGGCAATTCACCCCTCCACTTT. It specifies CASSQGGNSPLHF.

The rearrangement links TRBV2 to TRBJ1-2, with TRBD1 identical over 7 bases. J lost 4 bases, V lost 6 bases, and 11 bases had no gene match. Per the germline V gene, CDR1 is SNHLY and CDR2 is FYNNEI. This CDR3 is built from 15 residues. CDR3 protein: CASRTARGRGYGYTF. The CDR3 DNA is TGTGCCAGCAGGACTGCTAGGGGGCGCGGCTATGGCTACACCTTC. Looking up the rest from reference TRBV2 and TRBJ1-2 gives the full variable domain: EPEVTQTPSHQVTQMGQEVILRCVPISNHLYFYWYRQILGQKVEFLVSFYNNEISEKSEIFDDQFSVERPDGSNFTLKIRSTKLEDSAMYFCASRTARGRGYGYTFGSGTRLTVV.

This clone was recorded only once. V is TRBV7-9 and J is TRBJ1-1; D is unclear. Per the germline V gene, CDR1 is SEHNR and CDR2 is FQNEAQ (reference sequence). V dropped 3 bases and J dropped 11 bases, with 13 bases sitting between them. CDR3 length: 12 residues. The CDR3: CASSFSGGGAFF. The CDR3 DNA sequence: TGTGCCAGCAGCTTCAGTGGAGGAGGCGCTTTCTTT.

The chain combines TRBV7-8 with TRBJ1-1; D is unresolved. Trimming removed 2 bases at V and 8 bases at J, with 9 bases between. From germline, CDR1 is SGHVS and CDR2 FQNEAQ. The CDR3 covers 12 residues. The CDR3 region has the DNA TGTGCCAGCAGCTTACAGAAAACCGAAGCTTTCTTT. It translates to CASSLQKTEAFF.

The rearrangement links TRBV5-1 to TRBJ2-7, with a tentative D call TRBD1 (5 bases). V shed 4 bases and J shed 1 base, with 18 bases lying between them. This CDR3 comprises 16 residues. Germline loops: CDR1 SGHRS, CDR2 YFSETQ. The CDR3 nucleotides are TGCGCCAGCAGCAGGAACAACAGGCTAGGGTCCTACGAGCAGTACTTC. It encodes CASSRNNRLGSYEQYF.

The chain carries TRBV9 and TRBJ2-3, with TRBD2 matching 10 bases. V was pared by 0 bases and J by 6 bases, with 10 bases of the junction left unmatched. The CDR3 runs 17 residues. Germline assignment: CDR1 SGDLS and CDR2 YYNGEE. CDR3 protein: CASSVDPAGGPKDTQYF. DNA for the CDR3: TGTGCCAGCAGCGTAGATCCAGCGGGGGGGCCTAAGGATACGCAGTATTTT.

DNA of the CDR3: TGTGCCAGCAGCAGACTAGCGGACCTTTCCACAGATACGCAGTATTTT. It translates to CASSRLADLSTDTQYF. This sequence joins TRBV9 and TRBJ2-3; TRBD2 aligns across 9 bases. V lost 4 bases and J lost 2; bases outside the gene matches: 8. The CDR3 contains 16 residues. CDR1 is SGDLS and CDR2 is YYNGEE in the germline V gene.